A selection of T cell receptor beta chains follows, all from one sample in a study of control samples from healthy donors and cancer patients. Only in-frame clones appear in the TCRdb table, and some are missing; sequencing was by immunoSEQ multiplex PCR. The table records about 180,000 clones, 85% to 90% of them present only once. Specimen: blood. These receptors all stem from a woman in her fifties or sixties in good health. Both conserved end residues are part of each CDR3. Fields, in order: J gene, D gene, V gene, clone size, CDR3 protein, CDR3 DNA. A D gene is named only where the DNA matches it firmly. Rows may omit the clone size; those that give it use once, few, many or a size class.

TRBJ2-1 | TRBD1 | TRBV15 | - | CATAPGQEMRGQFF | TGTGCCACGGCGCCCGGACAGGAGATGAGGGGGCAGTTCTTC
TRBJ1-2 | TRBD1 | TRBV28 | - | CAGKLDRGTFYGYTF | TGTGCCGGCAAATTGGACAGGGGTACGTTCTATGGCTACACCTTC
TRBJ1-2 | TRBD1 | TRBV6-2/TRBV6-3 | - | CASSPGTATQIVNYGYTF | TGTGCCAGCAGTCCCGGGACAGCTACCCAGATTGTTAACTATGGCTACACCTTC
TRBJ1-5 | - | TRBV20-1 | - | CSASRRRVSNQPQHF | TGCAGTGCTAGTCGACGTCGGGTGAGCAATCAGCCCCAGCATTTT
TRBJ2-3 | TRBD2 | TRBV14 | - | CASSPHPGLAVTDTQYF | TGTGCCAGCAGCCCCCACCCGGGACTAGCGGTCACAGATACGCAGTATTTT
TRBJ2-7 | - | TRBV20-1 | - | CSASRPGADDEQYF | TGCAGTGCTAGTCGCCCAGGGGCTGATGACGAGCAGTACTTC
TRBJ2-3 | - | TRBV6-6 | - | CASSPTDTQYF | TGTGCCAGCAGCCCAACAGATACGCAGTATTTT
TRBJ1-4 | - | TRBV5-1 | - | CASSFQSATNEKLFF | TGCGCCAGCAGCTTCCAGTCTGCAACTAATGAAAAACTGTTTTTT
TRBJ2-2 | - | TRBV3-1/TRBV3-2 | once | CASSLTGELFF | TGTGCCAGTTCTTTAACCGGGGAGCTGTTTTTT
TRBJ1-1 | - | TRBV28 | - | CASSPDPETEAFF | TGTGCCAGCAGTCCAGACCCCGAAACTGAAGCTTTCTTT
TRBJ1-1 | TRBD1 | TRBV28 | - | CASSLPRGLNTEAFF | TGTGCCAGCAGTCTGCCCAGGGGGCTGAACACTGAAGCTTTCTTT